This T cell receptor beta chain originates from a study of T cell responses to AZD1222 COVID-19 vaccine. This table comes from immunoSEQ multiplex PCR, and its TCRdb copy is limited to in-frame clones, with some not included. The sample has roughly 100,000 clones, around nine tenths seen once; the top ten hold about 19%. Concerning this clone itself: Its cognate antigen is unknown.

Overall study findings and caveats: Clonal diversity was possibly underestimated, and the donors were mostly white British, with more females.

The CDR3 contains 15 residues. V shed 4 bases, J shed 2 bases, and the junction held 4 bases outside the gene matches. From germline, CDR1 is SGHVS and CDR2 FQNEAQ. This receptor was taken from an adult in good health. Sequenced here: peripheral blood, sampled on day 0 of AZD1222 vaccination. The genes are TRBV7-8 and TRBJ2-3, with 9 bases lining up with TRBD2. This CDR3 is CASSSLAGPTDTQYF. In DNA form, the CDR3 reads TGTGCCAGCAGCTCACTAGCGGGCCCCACAGATACGCAGTATTTT.